The rows below give T cell receptor beta chains drawn from one sample of a study of T cell responses to AZD1222 COVID-19 vaccine. Produced via immunoSEQ multiplex PCR; TCRdb's table is partial and in-frame only. The data hold 120,000 or so clones, with about 79% observed a single time. The sample was peripheral blood, taken 28 days after the second AZD1222 dose. The receptor set was obtained from an adult who received the AZD1222 COVID-19 vaccine. Each CDR3 is given with its conserved first and last residue. A D gene is named only where the DNA matches it firmly. Size tells how often a clone was seen (once, few, many) or the class of an expanded clone, and some rows leave it out.

j_call d_call clone_size v_call cdr3_aa cdr3_nt
TRBJ2-1 NA NA TRBV7-9 CASSLRPHTGTLATNEQFF TGTGCCAGCAGCTTAAGGCCCCATACAGGGACATTGGCGACTAATGAGCAGTTCTTC
TRBJ1-1 NA NA TRBV13 CASSFEGPEAFF TGTGCCAGCAGCTTTGAGGGCCCTGAAGCTTTCTTT
TRBJ2-3 NA NA TRBV14 CASSQTLDTQYF TGTGCCAGCAGCCAAACCTTAGATACGCAGTATTTT
TRBJ2-4 NA NA TRBV2 CASSTEQSIAKNIQYF TGTGCCAGCTCAACGGAACAATCGATAGCCAAAAACATTCAGTACTTC
TRBJ1-1 NA NA TRBV19 CASSIRDRNTEAFF TGTGCCAGTAGTATCCGAGACAGAAACACTGAAGCTTTCTTT
TRBJ2-2 NA few TRBV7-2 CASSPTAFLTGELFF TGTGCCAGCAGTCCTACGGCGTTTCTCACCGGGGAGCTGTTTTTT
TRBJ1-5 NA NA TRBV27 CASSLSSEGVSNQPQHF TGTGCCAGCAGTTTATCGAGCGAGGGAGTTAGCAATCAGCCCCAGCATTTT
TRBJ2-2 TRBD1 NA TRBV6-5 CASSFGTGPNTGELFF TGTGCCAGCAGTTTCGGGACAGGGCCGAACACCGGGGAGCTGTTTTTT
TRBJ1-4 TRBD1 NA TRBV6-5 CASSSHRGAKLFF TGTGCCAGCAGTTCCCACAGGGGAGCGAAACTGTTTTTT
TRBJ2-7 TRBD1 NA TRBV6-5 CATARDRAYEQYF TGTGCCACCGCCCGGGACAGGGCCTACGAGCAGTACTTC